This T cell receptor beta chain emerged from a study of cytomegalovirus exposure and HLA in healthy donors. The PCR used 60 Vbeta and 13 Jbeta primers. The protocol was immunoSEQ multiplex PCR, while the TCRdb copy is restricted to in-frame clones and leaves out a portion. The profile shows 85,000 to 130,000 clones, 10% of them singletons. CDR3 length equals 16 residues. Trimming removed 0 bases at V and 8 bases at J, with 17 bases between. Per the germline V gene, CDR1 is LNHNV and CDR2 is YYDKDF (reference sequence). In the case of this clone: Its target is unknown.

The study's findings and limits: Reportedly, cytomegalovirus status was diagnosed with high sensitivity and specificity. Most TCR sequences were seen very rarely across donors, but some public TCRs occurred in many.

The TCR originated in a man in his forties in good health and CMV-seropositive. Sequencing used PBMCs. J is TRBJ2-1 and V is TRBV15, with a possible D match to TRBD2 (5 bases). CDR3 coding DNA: TGTGCCACCAGCAGAGATCAGGACTCCCACGGGGATGAGCAGTTCTTC. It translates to CATSRDQDSHGDEQFF.